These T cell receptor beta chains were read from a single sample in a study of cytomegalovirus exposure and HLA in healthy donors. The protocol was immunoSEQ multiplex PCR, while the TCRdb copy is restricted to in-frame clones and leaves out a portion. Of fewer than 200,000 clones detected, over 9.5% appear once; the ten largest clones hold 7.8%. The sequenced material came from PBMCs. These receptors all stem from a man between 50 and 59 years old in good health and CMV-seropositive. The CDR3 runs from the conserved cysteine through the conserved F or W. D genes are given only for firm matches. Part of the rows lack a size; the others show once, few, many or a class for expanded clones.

cdr3_nt: TGCGCCAGCACGGGGGGGTCTGGGGCCAACGTCCTGACTTTC; cdr3_aa: CASTGGSGANVLTF; v_call: TRBV5-1; clone_size: -; j_call: TRBJ2-6; d_call: TRBD2
cdr3_nt: TGTGCCAGCAGATCCGTAGGAGGGACAGGTGGAAACACCATATATTTT; cdr3_aa: CASRSVGGTGGNTIYF; v_call: TRBV7-9; clone_size: few; j_call: TRBJ1-3; d_call: TRBD1
cdr3_nt: TGCGCCAGCAGCTTGGGACAGGCAACCTACAATGAGCAGTTCTTC; cdr3_aa: CASSLGQATYNEQFF; v_call: TRBV5-1; clone_size: -; j_call: TRBJ2-1; d_call: -
cdr3_nt: TGTGCCAGCAGTCCCGGGGGAGGGGCGGCAGATACGCAGTATTTT; cdr3_aa: CASSPGGGAADTQYF; v_call: TRBV2; clone_size: few; j_call: TRBJ2-3; d_call: TRBD2
cdr3_nt: TGTGCCAGCAGCTTTTCTACCGGGACAGGGGGCAATCAGCCCCAGCATTTT; cdr3_aa: CASSFSTGTGGNQPQHF; v_call: TRBV7-9; clone_size: -; j_call: TRBJ1-5; d_call: TRBD1
cdr3_nt: TGTGCCAGCAGCTTAGGCGGAGCCGGCGGGGTTCGGGGGCAGTACTTC; cdr3_aa: CASSLGGAGGVRGQYF; v_call: TRBV13; clone_size: -; j_call: TRBJ2-7; d_call: -
cdr3_nt: TGTGCCATCCAGGGGTCTGGGGCCAACGTCCTGACTTTC; cdr3_aa: CAIQGSGANVLTF; v_call: TRBV28; clone_size: -; j_call: TRBJ2-6; d_call: -
cdr3_nt: TGTGCCAGCAGTTGGGTGGGGACAGTTAATTCACCCCTCCACTTT; cdr3_aa: CASSWVGTVNSPLHF; v_call: TRBV27; clone_size: once; j_call: TRBJ1-6; d_call: TRBD1
cdr3_nt: TGTGCCATCAGTGATGCGGGTCCAGGCGGGTACACTGAAGCTTTCTTT; cdr3_aa: CAISDAGPGGYTEAFF; v_call: TRBV10-3; clone_size: few; j_call: TRBJ1-1; d_call: -
cdr3_nt: TGCGCCAGCAGCCAAGGGGGGGGCAAGCAGTTCTTC; cdr3_aa: CASSQGGGKQFF; v_call: TRBV4-3; clone_size: few; j_call: TRBJ2-1; d_call: -
cdr3_nt: TGTGCCAGCAGCTACCGCCTCGGACAGGGGTTAAGCTCCTACAATGAGCAGTTCTTC; cdr3_aa: CASSYRLGQGLSSYNEQFF; v_call: TRBV5-6; clone_size: few; j_call: TRBJ2-1; d_call: TRBD1
cdr3_nt: TGTGCCAGCAGTTCGCAAGAGACCCAGTACTTC; cdr3_aa: CASSSQETQYF; v_call: TRBV6-6; clone_size: few; j_call: TRBJ2-5; d_call: -
cdr3_nt: TGTGCCAGCTCACCCCCGGGACAGGGACAGCGGAATTCACCCCTCCACTTT; cdr3_aa: CASSPPGQGQRNSPLHF; v_call: TRBV18; clone_size: -; j_call: TRBJ1-6; d_call: TRBD1
cdr3_nt: TGTGCCAGCTCCATATTAAAGGACAGGGGTAACTATGGCTACACCTTC; cdr3_aa: CASSILKDRGNYGYTF; v_call: TRBV18; clone_size: -; j_call: TRBJ1-2; d_call: TRBD1